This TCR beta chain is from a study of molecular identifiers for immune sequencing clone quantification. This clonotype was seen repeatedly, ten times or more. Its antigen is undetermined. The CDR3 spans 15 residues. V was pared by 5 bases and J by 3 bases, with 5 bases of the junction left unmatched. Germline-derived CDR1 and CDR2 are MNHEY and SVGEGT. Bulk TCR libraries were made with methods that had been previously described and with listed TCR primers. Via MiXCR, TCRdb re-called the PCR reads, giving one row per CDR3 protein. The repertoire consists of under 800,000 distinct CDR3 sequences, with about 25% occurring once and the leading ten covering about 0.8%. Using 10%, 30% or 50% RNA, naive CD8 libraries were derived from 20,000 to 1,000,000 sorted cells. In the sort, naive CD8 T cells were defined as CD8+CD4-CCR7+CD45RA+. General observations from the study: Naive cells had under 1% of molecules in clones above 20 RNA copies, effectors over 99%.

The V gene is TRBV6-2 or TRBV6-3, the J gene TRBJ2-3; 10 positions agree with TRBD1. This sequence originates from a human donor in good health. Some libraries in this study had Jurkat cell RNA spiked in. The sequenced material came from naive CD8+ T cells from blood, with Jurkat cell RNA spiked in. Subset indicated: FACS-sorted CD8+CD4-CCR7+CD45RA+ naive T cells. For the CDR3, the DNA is TGTGCCAGCAGTGCCCGGGACAGGGGTACAGATACGCAGTATTTT. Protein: CASSARDRGTDTQYF.